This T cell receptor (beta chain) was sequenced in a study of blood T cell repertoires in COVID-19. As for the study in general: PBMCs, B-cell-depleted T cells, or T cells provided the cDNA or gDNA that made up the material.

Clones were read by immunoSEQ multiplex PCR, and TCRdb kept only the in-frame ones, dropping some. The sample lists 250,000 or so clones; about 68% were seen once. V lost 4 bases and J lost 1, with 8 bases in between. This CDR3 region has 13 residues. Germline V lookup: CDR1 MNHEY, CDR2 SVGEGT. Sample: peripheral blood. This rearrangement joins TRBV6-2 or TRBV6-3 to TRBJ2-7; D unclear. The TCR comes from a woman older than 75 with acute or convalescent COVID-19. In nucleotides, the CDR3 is TGTGCCAGCAGTTTCTTGCAGTCCTACGAGCAGTACTTC. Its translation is CASSFLQSYEQYF.